This T cell receptor beta chain was sequenced for a study of glioma-infiltrating T cells after dendritic cell vaccination. As for time point: after dendritic cell vaccination, including at tumor progression/relapse. Input was 2 to 2.5 ug genomic DNA, or all available if less. Using immunoSEQ multiplex PCR, the repertoire was profiled, and TCRdb retains in-frame clones only, with some absent. Of tens of thousands of clones listed, more than 75% are singletons. CDR1 is SGHNT, CDR2 YENEEA, per germline. The CDR3 runs 15 residues. The V gene lost 5 bases and the J gene lost 3 bases, with 16 bases spanning the gap. Concerning this clone itself: Its antigen is not known.

Findings of the study overall: Higher TCR clonality did not directly relate to longer survival.

The genes are TRBV11-3 and TRBJ1-2; D is perhaps TRBD1 (5 bases). The TCR was taken from a human donor with glioblastoma. Sequences were derived from blood, sampled after dendritic cell vaccination. CDR3 coding DNA: TGTGCCAGCAGCCCACCGGGAGGGGAATACTATGGCTACACCTTC. Its protein product is CASSPPGGEYYGYTF.